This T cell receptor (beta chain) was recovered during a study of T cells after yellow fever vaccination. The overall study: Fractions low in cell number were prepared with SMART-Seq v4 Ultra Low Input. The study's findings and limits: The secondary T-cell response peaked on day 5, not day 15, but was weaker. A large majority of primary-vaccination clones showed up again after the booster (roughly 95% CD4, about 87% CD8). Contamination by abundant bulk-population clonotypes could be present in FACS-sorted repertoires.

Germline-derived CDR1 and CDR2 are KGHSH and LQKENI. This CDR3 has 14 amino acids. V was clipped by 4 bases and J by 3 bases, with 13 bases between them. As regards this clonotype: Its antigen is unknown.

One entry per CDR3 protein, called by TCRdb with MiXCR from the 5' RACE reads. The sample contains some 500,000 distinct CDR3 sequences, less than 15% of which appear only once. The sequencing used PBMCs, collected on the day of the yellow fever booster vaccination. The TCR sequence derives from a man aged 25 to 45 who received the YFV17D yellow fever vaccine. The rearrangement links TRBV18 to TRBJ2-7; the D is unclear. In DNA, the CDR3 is TGTGCCAGCTCACTCACCAACGGAATCTACGAGCAGTACTTC. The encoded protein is CASSLTNGIYEQYF.